Each of the 32 T cell receptor beta chains below was sequenced from the same sample in a study of cytomegalovirus exposure and HLA in healthy donors. Repertoires were generated with immunoSEQ multiplex PCR, while TCRdb's copy carries only in-frame clones and drops some. The sample yields under 95,000 clones, 90% to 95% seen once. The sample comprised PBMCs. Receptors originate from a woman under 30 in good health and CMV-seronegative.

V is TRBV6-5 and J is TRBJ2-7; 7 bases are shared with TRBD2. The V gene end was trimmed by 8 bases and the J gene end by 2 bases; junction bases not matched to a gene: 12. This CDR3 has 15 residues. CDR1 is MNHEY and CDR2 is SVGAGI in the germline V gene. The CDR3 spells CASSDASGNTYEQYF. CDR3 nucleotides: TGTGCCAGCTCCGATGCGAGCGGGAATACCTACGAGCAGTACTTC.

The V call is TRBV18, the J call TRBJ2-5; possible D gene TRBD1, 6 bases. CDR1 is KGHSH and CDR2 is LQKENI in the germline V gene. The ends were cut back, 4 bases at V and 2 bases at J, with 8 bases in the middle. The CDR3 covers 13 residues. The CDR3 DNA reads as TGTGCCAGCTCACGGGGGCAACAAGAGACCCAGTACTTC. As protein: CASSRGQQETQYF. The full variable domain, completed using reference TRBV18 and TRBJ2-5, is NAGVMQNPRHLVRRRGQEARLRCSPMKGHSHVYWYRQLPEEGLKFMVYLQKENIIDESGMPKERFSAEFPKEGPSILRIQQVVRGDSAAYFCASSRGQQETQYFGPGTRLLVL.

The chain links TRBV6-4 to TRBJ2-1, with D possibly being TRBD2 (6 bases). V shed 4 bases and J shed 0 bases, with 13 bases lying between them. The CDR3 covers 16 residues. Germline CDR1 is MRHNA and CDR2 is SNTAGT. CDR3 sequence: CASSAGGTLSYNEQFF. The CDR3 DNA is TGTGCCAGCAGTGCCGGAGGGACCCTCTCCTACAATGAGCAGTTCTTC.

This chain joins TRBV28 and TRBJ2-1; TRBD1 is a possible D gene (5 bases). The ends were cut back, 4 bases at V and 7 bases at J, with 11 bases in the middle. In germline, CDR1 is MDHEN, CDR2 SYDVKM. This CDR3 comprises 13 residues. The CDR3 region is CASSSVQGNEQFF. The CDR3, as DNA: TGTGCCAGCAGTTCGGTCCAGGGAAATGAGCAGTTCTTC.

This chain links TRBV2 with TRBJ2-7; tentative D call: TRBD2 (5 bases). V was clipped by 3 bases and J by 2 bases, with 20 bases between them. CDR3 length equals 17 residues. Germline CDR1 is SNHLY and CDR2 is FYNNEI. The CDR3 DNA follows: TGTGCCAGCAGTGACGGGGTTCGACGGGCGGAGACCTACGAGCAGTACTTC. Translation gives CASSDGVRRAETYEQYF.

V and J are TRBV4-1 and TRBJ1-1, with D perhaps matching TRBD1 (6 bases). This CDR3 has 14 amino acids. CDR1 is MGHRA and CDR2 is YSYEKL in the germline V gene. Trimming removed 0 bases from V and 5 bases from J, with 10 bases in between. The CDR3 is CASSQENRETEAFF. Written as DNA, the CDR3 is TGCGCCAGCAGCCAAGAAAACAGGGAAACTGAAGCTTTCTTT.

The chain employs TRBV10-1 and TRBJ2-5, with D tentatively TRBD2 (5 bases). The CDR3 spans 14 residues. The V gene lost 3 bases and the J gene lost 2 bases, with 10 bases spanning the gap. Germline V gives CDR1 WNHNN, CDR2 SYGVQD (reference sequence). CDR3 loop: CASSDGGLQETQYF. CDR3 nucleotide sequence: TGCGCCAGCAGTGACGGAGGTCTGCAAGAGACCCAGTACTTC.

Only one count was recorded for this clone. CDR3 amino acids: CASRLNRDNYGYTF. Here the CDR3 DNA reads TGTGCCAGCAGGCTGAACAGGGACAACTATGGCTACACCTTC. The chain combines TRBV28 with TRBJ1-2, with D possibly TRBD1 on 6 matching bases. The CDR3 has 14 amino acids. V lost 6 bases, J lost 2 bases, and 13 bases lay in between. Germline V gives CDR1 MDHEN, CDR2 SYDVKM.

This clone was seen a handful of times. The chain is built from TRBV4-3 and TRBJ2-6; D is unclear. This CDR3 has 18 amino acids. CDR1 LGHNA and CDR2 YSLEER come from the germline V gene. Trimming took off 0 bases at V and 0 bases at J, with 12 bases between the two ends. This CDR3 is CASSQEVWQSSGANVLTF. CDR3 sequence (DNA): TGCGCCAGCAGCCAAGAGGTATGGCAGTCCTCTGGGGCCAACGTCCTGACTTTC.

The chain links TRBV9 to TRBJ2-5; D remains unclear. The length of the CDR3 is 14 residues. Germline V gene data show CDR1 as SGDLS and CDR2 as YYNGEE. Between the trimmed V and J ends, which lost 0 bases and 3 bases, there was a span of 9 bases. Written as DNA, the CDR3 is TGTGCCAGCAGCGTAGACCCCGGAGAAGAGACCCAGTACTTC. Translating gives CASSVDPGEETQYF.

V and J are TRBV4-1 and TRBJ2-5; the match to TRBD1 covers 8 bases. CDR3 size: 16 residues. Germline CDR1 is MGHRA and CDR2 is YSYEKL. Trimming removed 2 bases from V and 2 bases from J; junction bases left unmatched: 7. The CDR3 bases are TGCGCCAGCAGCCAAAACCCATGGACAGGGCAAGAGACCCAGTACTTC. The encoded protein is CASSQNPWTGQETQYF.

This chain links TRBV5-4 with TRBJ2-1; 16 bases map to TRBD2. Per germline, CDR1 SGHNT and CDR2 YYREEE (reference sequence). Germline trimming cut 2 bases from V and 4 bases from J; bases unmatched to any gene: 6. The CDR3 runs 18 residues. CDR3 region: CASSLIGTSGRDYNEQFF. The CDR3 DNA is TGTGCCAGCAGCTTAATCGGGACTAGCGGGAGGGATTACAATGAGCAGTTCTTC.

The V call is TRBV7-2, the J call TRBJ1-3; TRBD1 matches at 7 bases. This CDR3 has 14 amino acids. J gave up 1 base and V 6 bases, and 3 bases lay outside the gene matches. Germline-derived CDR1 and CDR2 are SGHTA and FQGNSA. The CDR3 nucleotides read TGTGCCAGCAGATCAGGGGGTTCTGGAAACACCATATATTTT. Translation gives CASRSGGSGNTIYF.

The chain links TRBV11-3 to TRBJ1-3; 9 bases map to TRBD1. Germline trimming cut 2 bases from V and 2 bases from J; bases unmatched to any gene: 13. CDR1 is SGHNT and CDR2 is YENEEA in the germline V gene. The CDR3 extends over 19 amino acids. Written as DNA, the CDR3 is TGTGCCAGCAGCTTACGTCGTTCGGGGACAGGGCACGCTGGAAACACCATATATTTT. Its translation: CASSLRRSGTGHAGNTIYF.

A single count supports this clone. The rearrangement joins TRBV5-1 to TRBJ2-3; 10 nucleotides line up with TRBD2. There are 16 residues in the CDR3. The V gene end was trimmed by 0 bases and the J gene end by 4 bases; junction bases not matched to a gene: 5. Per germline, CDR1 SGHRS and CDR2 YFSETQ. Here the CDR3 DNA reads TGCGCCAGCAGCTTGGGGGCTAGCGGGAGAGCAGATACGCAGTATTTT. This translates into CASSLGASGRADTQYF. The whole variable domain, remainder taken from reference TRBV5-1 and TRBJ2-3, is KAGVTQTPRYLIKTRGQQVTLSCSPISGHRSVSWYQQTPGQGLQFLFEYFSETQRNKGNFPGRFSGRQFSNSRSEMNVSTLELGDSALYLCASSLGASGRADTQYFGPGTRLTVL.

The V call is TRBV4-1, the J call TRBJ1-5; D remains ambiguous. The germline V gene has CDR1 MGHRA and CDR2 YSYEKL. V lost 0 bases and J 11 bases, leaving 11 bases between the germline ends. The CDR3 sequence is 13 residues long. The CDR3 bases are TGCGCCAGCAGCCAAGAGTCCGGGAAAGCCCAGCATTTT. Translation gives CASSQESGKAQHF.

This chain uses TRBV19 with TRBJ2-1; TRBD1 might be the D (6 bases). Germline-derived CDR1 and CDR2 are LNHDA and SQIVND (reference sequence). The CDR3 consists of 15 residues. V was shortened by 6 bases and J by 1 base, with 13 bases between the two germline ends. CDR3: CASRLSRGSYNEQFF. CDR3 DNA: TGTGCCAGTAGATTATCGAGGGGGTCCTACAATGAGCAGTTCTTC.

This clone appeared once. This chain uses TRBV5-1 with TRBJ2-1, with 9 bases identical to TRBD2. The CDR3 extends over 14 amino acids. Per the germline V gene, CDR1 is SGHRS and CDR2 is YFSETQ. With 4 bases clipped from V and 4 bases from J, the junction kept 3 bases outside the gene matches. The CDR3 nucleotides read TGCGCCAGCAGCGCGAGCGGGGGGTACAATGAGCAGTTCTTC. Amino acids: CASSASGGYNEQFF.

The chain carries TRBV30 and TRBJ2-1; D is undetermined. Trimming stripped 3 bases from V and 11 bases from J, with 11 bases between. Germline CDR1 is GTSNPN and CDR2 is SVGIG (reference sequence). This CDR3 spans 11 amino acids. DNA for the CDR3: TGTGCCTGGAGGAAGCCGTCCCAGCAGTTCTTC. Its translation is CAWRKPSQQFF. Full variable domain (remainder filled in from reference TRBV30 and TRBJ2-1): SQTIHQWPATLVQPVGSPLSLECTVEGTSNPNLYWYRQAAGRGLQLLFYSVGIGQISSEVPQNLSASRPQDRQFILSSKKLLLSDSGFYLCAWRKPSQQFFGPGTRLTVL.

This chain links TRBV27 with TRBJ2-3, with 14 bases identical to TRBD2. Germline loops: CDR1 MNHEY, CDR2 SMNVEV (reference sequence). After removal of 7 bases from V and 4 bases from J, the junction contained 10 bases not matched to a gene. The CDR3 loop spans 17 amino acids. DNA for the CDR3: TGTGCCAGCACCTCCGGGACTAGCGGGAGCTGGGCAGATACGCAGTATTTT. It yields the protein CASTSGTSGSWADTQYF.

The chain recombines TRBV29-1 with TRBJ2-3, with 7 nucleotides matching TRBD2. V lost 6 bases and J lost 0; bases outside the gene matches: 9. The germline V gene has CDR1 SQVTM and CDR2 ANQGSEA. This CDR3 comprises 15 residues. The CDR3 coding sequence is TGCAGCGTGAGGAGACTAGCATCTAGCACAGATACGCAGTATTTT. Amino acids: CSVRRLASSTDTQYF.

V usage is TRBV19 and J usage is TRBJ1-1; D may be TRBD1 (6 bases). This CDR3 region has 13 residues. Trimming removed 9 bases at V and 4 bases at J, with 15 bases between. Per germline, CDR1 LNHDA and CDR2 SQIVND (reference sequence). CDR3 sequence (DNA): TGTGCCAGCGGCAGGGAGGGGGGCACTGAAGCTTTCTTT. Translated, it gives CASGREGGTEAFF.

The chain has TRBV6-5 and TRBJ2-1; 16 bases align to TRBD2. The germline CDR1 and CDR2 sequences are MNHEY and SVGAGI. This CDR3 comprises 14 residues. The junction had 3 bases not matched to a gene; V was cut back by 6 bases and J by 10 bases. CDR3 sequence: CASSTGLAGGEQFF. In DNA form, the CDR3 reads TGTGCCAGCAGCACGGGACTAGCGGGAGGGGAGCAGTTCTTC.

The chain is built from TRBV10-3 and TRBJ2-7; TRBD1 might be the D (7 bases). Germline CDR1 and CDR2: ENHRY and SYGVKD. This CDR3 contains 15 residues. Trimming took 2 bases from V and 2 from J, leaving 13 bases between them. The CDR3 DNA sequence: TGTGCCATCAGTGAGAGGACAGGAGGGGCCTACGAGCAGTACTTC. Protein product: CAISERTGGAYEQYF.

This sequence joins TRBV7-2 and TRBJ2-1; TRBD2 agrees at 9 bases. Germline CDR1 SGHTA, CDR2 FQGNSA. Germline trimming cut 1 base from V and 9 bases from J; bases unmatched to any gene: 4. There are 14 residues in the CDR3. CDR3 sequence (DNA): TGTGCCAGCAGCTTAGGAGGCGGGAGGGGTGAGCAGTTCTTC. This encodes CASSLGGGRGEQFF. The whole variable domain, filled in from reference TRBV7-2 and TRBJ2-1, reads GAGVSQSPSNKVTEKGKDVELRCDPISGHTALYWYRQSLGQGLEFLIYFQGNSAPDKSGLPSDRFSAERTGGSVSTLTIQRTQQEDSAVYLCASSLGGGRGEQFFGPGTRLTVL.

This chain joins TRBV10-1 and TRBJ2-3; D uncertain. Trimming shortened V by 6 bases and J by 4 bases, and 11 bases separated the two germline ends. The CDR3 contains 13 residues. Per germline, CDR1 WNHNN and CDR2 SYGVQD (reference sequence). CDR3 sequence (DNA): TGCGCCAGCAGCGGTAGACTCGCAGATACGCAGTATTTT. It is translated as CASSGRLADTQYF.

The V call is TRBV7-3, the J call TRBJ2-7; 9 bases line up with TRBD1. V trimming: 5 bases; J trimming: 4 bases; junction bases outside the gene matches: 6. The V gene's germline CDR1 is SGHTA and CDR2 FQGTGA. CDR3 length equals 14 residues. The CDR3 DNA sequence: TGTGCCAGCAGCCCAGGGACAGGGAGTTACGAGCAGTACTTC. Translating it yields CASSPGTGSYEQYF.

The chain recombines TRBV19 with TRBJ1-6; D not resolved. Trimming took 5 bases from V and 7 from J, leaving 18 bases between them. Germline V gives CDR1 LNHDA, CDR2 SQIVND (reference sequence). The CDR3 consists of 16 residues. The CDR3 DNA follows: TGTGCCAGTAGTCCACTGACACGGTTTATCAATTCACCCCTCCACTTT. Amino acids: CASSPLTRFINSPLHF.

Of note for this clone: The junction does not match germline at one end; this may be a read error. The rearrangement joins TRBV6-4 to TRBJ2-3; 14 bases are a match to TRBD2. CDR1 is MRHNA and CDR2 is SNTAGT in the germline V gene. The CDR3 spans 17 residues. CDR3: CASSHSSTSGGADTQYF. The CDR3 region has the DNA TGTGCCAGCAGTCACTCCTCGACTAGCGGGGGGGCAGATACGCAGTATTTT.

Written as DNA, the CDR3 is TGCGCCAGCAGCCCGTCGCCGGGAGCTGGAGAGACCCAGTACTTC. Protein: CASSPSPGAGETQYF. This chain uses TRBV4-3 with TRBJ2-5; perhaps TRBD2 as D (6 bases). CDR1 is LGHNA, CDR2 YSLEER, per germline. The length of the CDR3 is 15 residues. The germline V and J ends were trimmed by 4 bases and 4 bases, with 16 bases remaining between them.

This rearrangement joins TRBV5-1 to TRBJ2-2; 8 bases line up with TRBD1. Trimming cost V 4 bases and J 4 bases; bases outside gene matches: 3. CDR1 SGHRS and CDR2 YFSETQ come from the germline V gene. This CDR3 region has 14 residues. The CDR3 reads CASSDQGATGELFF. CDR3 in DNA: TGCGCCAGCAGCGATCAGGGGGCCACCGGGGAGCTGTTTTTT.

The sample holds one count of this clone. V is TRBV2 and J is TRBJ1-2, with 9 bases fitting TRBD1. This CDR3 contains 15 residues. Germline CDR1 and CDR2: SNHLY and FYNNEI. J was trimmed by 4 bases and V by 6 bases; bases with no gene match: 9. Here the CDR3 DNA reads TGTGCCAGCAGGCGAAGGACAGGGGAGGGCTATGGCTACACCTTC. This gives the protein CASRRRTGEGYGYTF.